This is a list of T cell receptor beta chains from one sample in a study of monozygotic twins with cystic fibrosis. Measured with immunoSEQ multiplex PCR; TCRdb has only the in-frame clones, and not every one. Of 30,000 to 40,000 clones in the sample, about 90% were seen once. Sequenced: blood. These receptors came from a boy between 2 and 10 years old with cystic fibrosis. CDR3s leave out the opening cysteine and the closing phenylalanine or tryptophan. Each record gives: V gene, CDR3 protein.

TRBV2	ASNADRAAKNIQY
TRBV19	ASSFGADGYT
TRBV4-1	ASSQGASGGRLYGYT
TRBV7-8	ASSLAPQRSWSSRTDTQY
TRBV29-1	SVEPEYYNEQF
TRBV13	ASSVEGAPGETQY
TRBV5-6	ASSLGDFQETQY
TRBV4-2	ASSLPSGTTYNEQF
TRBV23-1	ASNRDNNEQF
TRBV9	ASSPEGPLDTGELF
TRBV7-2	ASSVSGGAGGELF
TRBV11-2	ASSRDSNEKLF
TRBV19	ASSKTENTEAF
TRBV13	ASSLLAGIEAF
TRBV5-4	ASSLKTGNYGYT
TRBV5-6	ASSYKGANGYT
TRBV19	ASTLVNWNTGELF
TRBV10-2	ASSDPTGYT